This paragraph reports one T cell receptor beta chain. The data originate from a study of T cell changes during pregnancy in multiple sclerosis. Method: immunoSEQ multiplex PCR; TCRdb's copy keeps in-frame clones and lacks some. The repertoire has 60,000 to 85,000 clones, roughly nine tenths of them found once; the top ten carry 1.1% to 1.5%. The germline V gene encodes CDR1 SGHNT and CDR2 YYREEE (reference sequence). The CDR3 contains 14 residues. Trimming stripped 1 base from V and 3 bases from J, with 11 bases between. This clonotype was obtained from a female donor in good health, enrolled as a control in a pregnancy study. Source: peripheral blood, taken in the second trimester of pregnancy. The chain couples TRBV5-4 to TRBJ2-7; D perhaps matches TRBD1 (5 bases). The CDR3 coding sequence is TGTGCCAGCAGCTTGAGGGGCTGGAACTACGAGCAGTACTTC. This codes for CASSLRGWNYEQYF. The entire variable domain, with the rest obtained from reference TRBV5-4 and TRBJ2-7, is as follows: ETGVTQSPTHLIKTRGQQVTLRCSSQSGHNTVSWYQQALGQGPQFIFQYYREEENGRGNFPPRFSGLQFPNYSSELNVNALELDDSALYLCASSLRGWNYEQYFGPGTRLTVT.